A selection of T cell receptor beta chains follows, all from one sample in a study of a mutant IDH1 vaccine in newly diagnosed glioma. The repertoire was sequenced with immunoSEQ multiplex PCR; TCRdb's copy has only in-frame clones and lacks some. The sample shows some 120,000 clones, about 80% of them seen only once. These receptors have no identified antigens. Sequencing was performed on PBMCs, taken from a glioma patient whose treatment included an IDH1 peptide vaccine. The receptor source for this set is a middle-aged man with glioma. The CDR3 runs from the conserved cysteine through the conserved F or W. A D gene is named only where the DNA matches it firmly. Size is stated for part of the rows, as once, few or many counts, or as a class when the clone is expanded.

V: TRBV28; J: TRBJ2-6; D: .; size: .; DNA: TGTGCCAGCAGCTTGAGTCCGGGGGCCAACGTCCTGACTTTC; CDR3: CASSLSPGANVLTF
V: TRBV7-9; J: TRBJ2-7; D: .; size: .; DNA: TGTGCCAGCAGCTTAGAAATTACCACCGACTCCTACGAGCAGTACTTC; CDR3: CASSLEITTDSYEQYF
V: TRBV11-2; J: TRBJ1-6; D: .; size: .; DNA: TGTGCCAGCAGCTTATGGGGGCAGACTGATAATTCACCCCTCCACTTT; CDR3: CASSLWGQTDNSPLHF
V: TRBV19; J: TRBJ1-5; D: .; size: .; DNA: TGTGCCAGTAGCAACCGACTGGAAAATCAGCCCCAGCATTTT; CDR3: CASSNRLENQPQHF
V: TRBV10-3; J: TRBJ1-3; D: .; size: .; DNA: TGTGCCATCAGTGAGTCGGGGCCTGGAAACACCATATATTTT; CDR3: CAISESGPGNTIYF
V: TRBV7-9; J: TRBJ2-1; D: .; size: few; DNA: TGTGCCAGCAGCCCGGACAGCTCCTACAATGAGCAGTTCTTC; CDR3: CASSPDSSYNEQFF
V: TRBV7-6; J: TRBJ2-7; D: TRBD2; size: .; DNA: TGTGCCAGCAGCTTTGGCGGACCGGGACTAGCGTCCTACGAGCAGTACTTC; CDR3: CASSFGGPGLASYEQYF
V: TRBV19; J: TRBJ1-2; D: TRBD1; size: .; DNA: TGTGCCAGTAGTATCTCGGCAGGGGGCGGCTACACCTTC; CDR3: CASSISAGGGYTF
V: TRBV6-6; J: TRBJ2-4; D: .; size: .; DNA: TGTGCCAGCAGTTACTCCTTGATGGGCTCAAACATTCAGTACTTC; CDR3: CASSYSLMGSNIQYF
V: TRBV11-2; J: TRBJ1-1; D: .; size: .; DNA: TGTGCCAGCAGCTTAGCGGAGGGGGGGGCGAGGACTGAAGCTTTCTTT; CDR3: CASSLAEGGARTEAFF